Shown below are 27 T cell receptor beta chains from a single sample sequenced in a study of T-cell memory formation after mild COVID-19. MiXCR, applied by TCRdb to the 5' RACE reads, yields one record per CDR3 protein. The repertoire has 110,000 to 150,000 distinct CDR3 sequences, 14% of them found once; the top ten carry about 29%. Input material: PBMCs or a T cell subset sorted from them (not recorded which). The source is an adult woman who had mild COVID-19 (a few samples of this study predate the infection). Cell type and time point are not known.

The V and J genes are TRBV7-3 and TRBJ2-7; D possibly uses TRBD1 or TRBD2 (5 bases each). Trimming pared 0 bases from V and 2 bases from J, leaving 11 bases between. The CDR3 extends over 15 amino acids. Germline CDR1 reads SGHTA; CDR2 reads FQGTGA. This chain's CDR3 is CASSLTGREPYEQYF. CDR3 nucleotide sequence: TGTGCCAGCAGCTTAACTGGCAGGGAGCCCTACGAGCAGTACTTC.

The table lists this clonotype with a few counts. DNA of the CDR3: TGTGCCAGCAGTTACTCGGGCGGGGACGGGGAGCAGTACTTC. Residues: CASSYSGGDGEQYF. This rearrangement joins TRBV27 to TRBJ2-7, with D possibly matching TRBD2 (6 bases). The CDR3 runs to 14 residues. Trimming cost V 4 bases and J 7 bases, with 17 bases left between them. Germline CDR1 MNHEY, CDR2 SMNVEV (reference sequence).

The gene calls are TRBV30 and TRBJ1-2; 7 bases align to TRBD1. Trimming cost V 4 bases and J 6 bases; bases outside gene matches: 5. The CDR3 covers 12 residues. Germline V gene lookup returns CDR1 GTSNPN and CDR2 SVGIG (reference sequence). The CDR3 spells CAWKTGDNGYTF. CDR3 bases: TGTGCCTGGAAAACAGGGGACAATGGCTACACCTTC.

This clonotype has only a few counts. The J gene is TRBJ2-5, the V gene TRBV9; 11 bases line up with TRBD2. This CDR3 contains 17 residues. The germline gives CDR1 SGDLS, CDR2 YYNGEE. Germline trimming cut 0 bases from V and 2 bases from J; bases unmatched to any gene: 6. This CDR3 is CASSVGLAGPIQETQYF. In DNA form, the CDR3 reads TGTGCCAGCAGCGTAGGACTAGCGGGGCCAATACAAGAGACCCAGTACTTC. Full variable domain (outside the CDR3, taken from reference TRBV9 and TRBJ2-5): DSGVTQTPKHLITATGQRVTLRCSPRSGDLSVYWYQQSLDQGLQFLIQYYNGEERAKGNILERFSAQQFPDLHSELNLSSLELGDSALYFCASSVGLAGPIQETQYFGPGTRLLVL.

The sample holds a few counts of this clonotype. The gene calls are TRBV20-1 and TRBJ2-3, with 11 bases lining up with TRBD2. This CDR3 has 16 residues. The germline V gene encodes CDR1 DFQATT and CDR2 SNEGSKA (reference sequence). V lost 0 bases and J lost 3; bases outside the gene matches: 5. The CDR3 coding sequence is TGCAGTGCTAGAGATAGGGCTAGCGGGAGGACAGATACGCAGTATTTT. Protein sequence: CSARDRASGRTDTQYF.

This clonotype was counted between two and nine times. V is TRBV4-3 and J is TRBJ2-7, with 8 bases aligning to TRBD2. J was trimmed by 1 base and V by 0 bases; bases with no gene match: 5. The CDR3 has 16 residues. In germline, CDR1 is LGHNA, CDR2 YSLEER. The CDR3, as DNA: TGCGCCAGCAGCCAAGATGCGGGGGGCTTATCCTACGAGCAGTACTTC. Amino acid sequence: CASSQDAGGLSYEQYF.

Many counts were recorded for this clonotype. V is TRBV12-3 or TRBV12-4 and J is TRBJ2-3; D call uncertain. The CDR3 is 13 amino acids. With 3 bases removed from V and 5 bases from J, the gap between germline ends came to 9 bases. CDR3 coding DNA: TGTGCCAGCAGTTTTGGCTCTGAAGATACGCAGTATTTT. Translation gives CASSFGSEDTQYF.

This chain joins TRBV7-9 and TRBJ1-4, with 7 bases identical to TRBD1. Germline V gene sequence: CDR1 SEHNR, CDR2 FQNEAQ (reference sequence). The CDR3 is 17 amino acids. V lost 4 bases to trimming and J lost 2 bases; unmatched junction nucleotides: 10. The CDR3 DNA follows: TGTGCCAGCAGCTCCTGGACAGGCCCGACGACTAATGAAAAACTGTTTTTT. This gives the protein CASSSWTGPTTNEKLFF.

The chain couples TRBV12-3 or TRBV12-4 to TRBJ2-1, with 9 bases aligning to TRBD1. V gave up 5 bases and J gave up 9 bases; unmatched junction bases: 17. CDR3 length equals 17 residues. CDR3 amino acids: CASSPPGSDRGRGEQFF. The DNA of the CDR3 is TGTGCCAGCAGTCCACCCGGATCGGACAGGGGTCGTGGTGAGCAGTTCTTC.

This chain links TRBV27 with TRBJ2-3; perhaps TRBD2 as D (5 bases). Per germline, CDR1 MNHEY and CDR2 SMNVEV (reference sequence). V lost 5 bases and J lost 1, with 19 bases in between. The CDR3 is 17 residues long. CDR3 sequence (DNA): TGTGCCAGCAGTCAATATCAATGGACTCCCGGCACAGATACGCAGTATTTT. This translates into CASSQYQWTPGTDTQYF.

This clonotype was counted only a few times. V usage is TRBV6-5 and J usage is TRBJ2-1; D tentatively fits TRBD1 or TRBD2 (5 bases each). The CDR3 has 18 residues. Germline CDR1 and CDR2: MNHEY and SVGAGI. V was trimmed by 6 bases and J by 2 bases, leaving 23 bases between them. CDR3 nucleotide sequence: TGTGCCAGCAGCCGACCTCCATGGGACCCCACAGCCTACAATGAGCAGTTCTTC. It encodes CASSRPPWDPTAYNEQFF.

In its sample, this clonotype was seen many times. CDR3: CSASDFYYEQYF. In DNA form, the CDR3 reads TGCAGTGCTAGTGACTTTTATTACGAGCAGTACTTC. The chain joins TRBV20-1 to TRBJ2-7; no clear D gene. V lost 3 bases and J lost 4, with 10 bases in between. The CDR3 totals 12 residues. The germline V gene has CDR1 DFQATT and CDR2 SNEGSKA (reference sequence).

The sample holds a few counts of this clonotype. CDR3 nucleotide sequence: TGTGCCAGCAGTTTCGGCAGGGGGCTAGGCAATGAGCAGTTCTTC. Amino acids: CASSFGRGLGNEQFF. This chain uses TRBV12-3 or TRBV12-4 with TRBJ2-1; 8 bases are a match to TRBD1. J gave up 6 bases and V 3 bases, and 7 bases lay outside the gene matches. This CDR3 is built from 15 residues.

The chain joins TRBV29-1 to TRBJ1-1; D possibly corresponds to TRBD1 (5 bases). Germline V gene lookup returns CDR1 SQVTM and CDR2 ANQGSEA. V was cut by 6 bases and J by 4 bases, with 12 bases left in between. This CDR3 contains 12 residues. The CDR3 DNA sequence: TGCAGCGTCGAGGGGATGAGCACTGAAGCTTTCTTT. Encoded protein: CSVEGMSTEAFF. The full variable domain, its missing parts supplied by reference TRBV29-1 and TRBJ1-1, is SAVISQKPSRDICQRGTSLTIQCQVDSQVTMMFWYRQQPGQSLTLIATANQGSEATYESGFVIDKFPISRPNLTFSTLTVSNMSPEDSSIYLCSVEGMSTEAFFGQGTRLTVV.

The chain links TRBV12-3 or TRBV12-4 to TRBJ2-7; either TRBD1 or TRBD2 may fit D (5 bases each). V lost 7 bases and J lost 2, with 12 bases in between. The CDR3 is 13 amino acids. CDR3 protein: CASTHGTAYEQYF. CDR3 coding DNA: TGTGCCAGCACCCATGGGACGGCCTACGAGCAGTACTTC.

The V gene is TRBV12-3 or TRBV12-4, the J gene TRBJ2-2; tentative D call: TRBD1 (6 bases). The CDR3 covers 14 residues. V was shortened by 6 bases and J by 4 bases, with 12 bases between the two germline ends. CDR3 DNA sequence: TGTGCCAGCAGGGGGGACATCAGCACCGGGGAGCTGTTTTTT. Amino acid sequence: CASRGDISTGELFF.

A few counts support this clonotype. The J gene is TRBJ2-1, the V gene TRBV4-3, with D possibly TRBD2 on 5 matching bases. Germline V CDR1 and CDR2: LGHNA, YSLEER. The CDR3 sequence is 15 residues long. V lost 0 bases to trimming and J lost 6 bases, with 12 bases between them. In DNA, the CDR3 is TGCGCCAGCAGCCAAGATCCCAGCGGACTCAATGAGCAGTTCTTC. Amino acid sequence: CASSQDPSGLNEQFF.

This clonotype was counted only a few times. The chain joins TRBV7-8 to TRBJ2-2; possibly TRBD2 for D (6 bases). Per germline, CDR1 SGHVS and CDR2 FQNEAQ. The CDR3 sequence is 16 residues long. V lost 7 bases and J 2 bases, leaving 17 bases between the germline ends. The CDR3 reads CASTQPEGSNTGELFF. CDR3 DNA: TGTGCCAGCACCCAGCCGGAGGGTTCTAACACCGGGGAGCTGTTTTTT.

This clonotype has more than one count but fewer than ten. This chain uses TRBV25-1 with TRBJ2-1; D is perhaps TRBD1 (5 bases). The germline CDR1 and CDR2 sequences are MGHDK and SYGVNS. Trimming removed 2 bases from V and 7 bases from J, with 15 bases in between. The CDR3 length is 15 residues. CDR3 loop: CASSEGQGVLNEQFF. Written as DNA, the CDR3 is TGTGCCAGCAGTGAAGGGCAGGGCGTGTTAAATGAGCAGTTCTTC.

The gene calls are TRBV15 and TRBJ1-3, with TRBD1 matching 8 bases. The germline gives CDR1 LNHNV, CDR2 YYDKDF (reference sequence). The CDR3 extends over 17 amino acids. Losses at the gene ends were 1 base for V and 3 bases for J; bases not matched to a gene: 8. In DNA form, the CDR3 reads TGTGCCACCAGCAGAGTAGTGGACAGGGTGGATGGAAACACCATATATTTT. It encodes CATSRVVDRVDGNTIYF.

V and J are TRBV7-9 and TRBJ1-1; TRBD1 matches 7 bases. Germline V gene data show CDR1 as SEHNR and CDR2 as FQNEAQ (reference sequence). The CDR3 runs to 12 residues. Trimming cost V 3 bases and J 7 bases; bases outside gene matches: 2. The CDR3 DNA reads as TGTGCCAGCAGCTTTTGGACAGGTGAAGCTTTCTTT. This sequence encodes CASSFWTGEAFF.

The CDR3 bases are TGTGCCAGCAGCTTTGGGCTATACAGGACAGGGCCACCTGAAGAGACCCAGTACTTC. It translates to CASSFGLYRTGPPEETQYF. This sequence joins TRBV5-6 and TRBJ2-5; TRBD1 matches at 8 bases. This CDR3 has 19 amino acids. Trimming took 2 bases from V and 3 from J; bases not matched to a gene: 18. From germline, CDR1 is SGHDT and CDR2 YYEEEE.

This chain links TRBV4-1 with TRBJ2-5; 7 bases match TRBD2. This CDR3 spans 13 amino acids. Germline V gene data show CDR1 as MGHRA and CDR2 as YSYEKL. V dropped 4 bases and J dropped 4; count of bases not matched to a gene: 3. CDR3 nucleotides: TGCGCCAGCAGCCCCCCGGGGGGAGAGACCCAGTACTTC. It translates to CASSPPGGETQYF.

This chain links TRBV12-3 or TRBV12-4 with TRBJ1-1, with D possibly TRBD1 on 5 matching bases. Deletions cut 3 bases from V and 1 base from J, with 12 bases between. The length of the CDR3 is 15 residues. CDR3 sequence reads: CASSFQLGANTEAFF. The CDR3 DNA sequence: TGTGCCAGCAGTTTCCAGTTAGGGGCGAACACTGAAGCTTTCTTT.

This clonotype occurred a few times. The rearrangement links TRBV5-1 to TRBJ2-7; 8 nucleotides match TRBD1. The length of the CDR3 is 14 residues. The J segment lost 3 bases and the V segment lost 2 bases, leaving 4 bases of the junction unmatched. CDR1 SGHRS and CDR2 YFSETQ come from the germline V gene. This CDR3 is CASSFTTGGYEQYF. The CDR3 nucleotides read TGCGCCAGCAGCTTTACAACAGGGGGCTACGAGCAGTACTTC.

The CDR3 region has the DNA TGCAGTGCCAGGGACAGGGGATTCTCAAGCGAAAAACTGTTTTTT. Translation: CSARDRGFSSEKLFF. This chain joins TRBV20-1 and TRBJ1-4, with TRBD1 matching 10 bases. The CDR3 has 15 amino acids. The germline V gene has CDR1 DFQATT and CDR2 SNEGSKA (reference sequence). With V trimmed by 6 bases and J by 8 bases, 12 bases remained unmatched.

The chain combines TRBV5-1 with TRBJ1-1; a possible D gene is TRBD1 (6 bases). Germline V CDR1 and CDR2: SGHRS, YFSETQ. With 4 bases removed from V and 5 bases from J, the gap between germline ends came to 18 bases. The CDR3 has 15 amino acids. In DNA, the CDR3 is TGCGCCAGCAGCCGAGGACCGGTCCAGGGGACTGAAGCTTTCTTT. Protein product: CASSRGPVQGTEAFF.